Listed here are 6 T cell receptor beta chains from one sample, sequenced in a study of shared clonotypes between healthy human individuals. Using immunoSEQ multiplex PCR, the repertoire was profiled, and TCRdb retains in-frame clones only, with some absent. Here the sample spans 2 million to 3 million clones, more than 90% being singletons. The sample consisted of naive CD4+ T cells sorted from blood. The subset was: CD45RA+ positively selected. These receptors all stem from a man between 18 and 29 years old in good health.

V gene TRBV18 combines with J gene TRBJ2-2; no definite D call. Per germline, CDR1 KGHSH and CDR2 LQKENI. The CDR3 is 15 amino acids. Trimming took off 3 bases at V and 4 bases at J, with 12 bases between the two ends. The CDR3: CASSPGLQVTGELFF. The CDR3 nucleotides are TGTGCCAGCTCACCTGGCCTTCAAGTCACCGGGGAGCTGTTTTTT.

The CDR3 loop reads CASRSDYGYTF. For the CDR3, the DNA is TGTGCCAGCAGGTCCGACTATGGCTACACCTTC. The chain recombines TRBV21-1 with TRBJ1-2. TRBV21-1 is a pseudogene. CDR3 length: 11 residues.

The chain has TRBV5-1 and TRBJ1-3, with no clear D. Trimming removed 4 bases at V and 0 bases at J, with 14 bases between. This CDR3 contains 16 residues. Germline V lookup: CDR1 SGHRS, CDR2 YFSETQ. The CDR3 loop is CASSPIQQSSGNTIYF. The CDR3 DNA follows: TGCGCCAGCAGCCCGATACAGCAGTCCTCTGGAAACACCATATATTTT. The variable domain in full, completed from reference TRBV5-1 and TRBJ1-3, reads KAGVTQTPRYLIKTRGQQVTLSCSPISGHRSVSWYQQTPGQGLQFLFEYFSETQRNKGNFPGRFSGRQFSNSRSEMNVSTLELGDSALYLCASSPIQQSSGNTIYFGEGSWLTVV.

The chain uses TRBV28 and TRBJ2-5; 8 bases map to TRBD1. In germline, CDR1 is MDHEN, CDR2 SYDVKM. This CDR3 is 15 amino acids long. V shed 4 bases and J 6 bases; nucleotides not matched to a gene: 10. CDR3 DNA: TGTGCCAGCAGTTCCCGACAGGGGCTTTTCAAGACCCAGTACTTC. As protein: CASSSRQGLFKTQYF.

V and J are TRBV30 and TRBJ1-4; tentative D call: TRBD1 (5 bases). Germline V gives CDR1 GTSNPN, CDR2 SVGIG (reference sequence). The CDR3 length is 15 residues. Trimming cost V 0 bases and J 11 bases, with 19 bases left between them. DNA of the CDR3: TGTGCCTGGAGTGTAGGAACAGGACCTCTTGATAAACTGTTTTTT. Translation: CAWSVGTGPLDKLFF.

The chain uses TRBV5-1 and TRBJ1-2; D possibly corresponds to TRBD1 (6 bases). Trimming cost V 2 bases and J 7 bases, with 27 bases left between them. Germline CDR1 SGHRS, CDR2 YFSETQ. CDR3 size: 18 residues. CDR3 residues: CASSLFRDTLLSRGGYTF. For the CDR3, the DNA is TGCGCCAGCAGCTTATTTCGGGACACCCTTCTCTCAAGGGGTGGCTACACCTTC.